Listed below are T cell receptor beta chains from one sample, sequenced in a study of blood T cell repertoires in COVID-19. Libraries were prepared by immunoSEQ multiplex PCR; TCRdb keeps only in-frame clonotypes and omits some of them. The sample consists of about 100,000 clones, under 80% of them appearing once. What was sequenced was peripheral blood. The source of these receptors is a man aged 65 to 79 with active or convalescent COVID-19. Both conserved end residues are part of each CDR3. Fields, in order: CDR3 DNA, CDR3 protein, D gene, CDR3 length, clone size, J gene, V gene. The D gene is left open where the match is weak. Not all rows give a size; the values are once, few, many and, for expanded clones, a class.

TGTGCCAGCAGCCCGGGAGCGGGGTTATCCTACGAGCAGTACTTC | CASSPGAGLSYEQYF | TRBD2 | 15 | . | TRBJ2-7 | TRBV7-3
TGTGCCAGCAGCTTGACAGCTTTAAATGAAAAACTGTTTTTT | CASSLTALNEKLFF | . | 14 | once | TRBJ1-4 | TRBV13
TGTGCCAGCAAGCGAGTAAATGAAAAACTGTTTTTT | CASKRVNEKLFF | . | 12 | few | TRBJ1-4 | TRBV2
TGTGCCAGCCCTCGTGGCTTTCAAGCGGATACGCAGTATTTT | CASPRGFQADTQYF | . | 14 | . | TRBJ2-3 | TRBV25-1
TGTGCCAGCAGCTTAGAGGCGGGCGCTGGGGCCAACGTCCTGACTTTC | CASSLEAGAGANVLTF | . | 16 | . | TRBJ2-6 | TRBV7-8
TGCGCCAGCAGTCCCCCCTCTCGCCCATCCGCGGATTCACCCCTCCACTTT | CASSPPSRPSADSPLHF | . | 17 | . | TRBJ1-6 | TRBV23-1
TGTGCCAGCAGGCCGGACAGGTCCGTCTATGGCTACACCTTC | CASRPDRSVYGYTF | TRBD1 | 14 | . | TRBJ1-2 | TRBV7-9
TGTGCCAGCAGGGGACAGGGCGTTTCAGGCACTGAAGCTTTCTTT | CASRGQGVSGTEAFF | TRBD1 | 15 | . | TRBJ1-1 | TRBV28
TGTGCCAGCACCCGACAGTATAACACTGAAGCTTTCTTT | CASTRQYNTEAFF | . | 13 | . | TRBJ1-1 | TRBV7-2
TGTGCCAGCAGCTTCTTTCCCGGTTCTAACTATGGCTACACCTTC | CASSFFPGSNYGYTF | . | 15 | once | TRBJ1-2 | TRBV7-2
TGTGCCAGCAGAAATGAGGGGGGGCAGGGCACTGAAGCTTTCTTT | CASRNEGGQGTEAFF | . | 15 | . | TRBJ1-1 | TRBV6-5
TGTGCCAGCATAGAAGACGGGACAGGGTATTCACCCCTCCACTTT | CASIEDGTGYSPLHF | TRBD1 | 15 | . | TRBJ1-6 | TRBV6-5
TGTGCCAGCAGCGTAGTTGGAGTGCCGAGCTCCTACAATGAGCAGTTCTTC | CASSVVGVPSSYNEQFF | . | 17 | . | TRBJ2-1 | TRBV9
TGTGCCACCAGTGATCCCGGGAAGAACACCGGGGAGCTGTTTTTT | CATSDPGKNTGELFF | . | 15 | . | TRBJ2-2 | TRBV24-1
TGCGCCAGCAGTGACAGCTATGGCTACACCTTC | CASSDSYGYTF | . | 11 | . | TRBJ1-2 | TRBV10-2
TGTGCCAGTAGTATAGAAACAGGGGTTATTCAGCCCCAGCATTTT | CASSIETGVIQPQHF | TRBD1 | 15 | . | TRBJ1-5 | TRBV19
TGTGCCAGCAGTTTGTGGCAGGGGAAAAACACCATATATTTT | CASSLWQGKNTIYF | . | 14 | . | TRBJ1-3 | TRBV28
TGTGCCAGTAGTACCAGTTGGGGCGAGCAGTTCTTC | CASSTSWGEQFF | . | 12 | . | TRBJ2-1 | TRBV19
TGTGCCAGCAGCCAACCCCTTGGCGCGGTTACAGATACGCAGTATTTT | CASSQPLGAVTDTQYF | . | 16 | . | TRBJ2-3 | TRBV4-2
TGTGCCAGCAGTCGACAGGGTACCTTCGAGCAGTACTTC | CASSRQGTFEQYF | TRBD1 | 13 | . | TRBJ2-7 | TRBV6-5